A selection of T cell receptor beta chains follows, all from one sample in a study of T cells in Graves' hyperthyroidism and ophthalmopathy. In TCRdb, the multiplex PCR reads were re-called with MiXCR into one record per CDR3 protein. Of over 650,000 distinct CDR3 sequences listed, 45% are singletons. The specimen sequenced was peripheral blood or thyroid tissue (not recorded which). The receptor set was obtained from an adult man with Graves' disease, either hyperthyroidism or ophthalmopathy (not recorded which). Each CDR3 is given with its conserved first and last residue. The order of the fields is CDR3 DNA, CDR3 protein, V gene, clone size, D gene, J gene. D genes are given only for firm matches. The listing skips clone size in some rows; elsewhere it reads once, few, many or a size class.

CDR3nt: TGTGCCAGTAGTAATCATCGCGGGACCTCCTACGAGCAGTACTTC; CDR3aa: CASSNHRGTSYEQYF; v_gene: TRBV19; abundance: few; d_gene: .; j_gene: TRBJ2-7
CDR3nt: TGTGCCAGCAGTGAGACAGGGGGCAAATCACCCCTCCACTTT; CDR3aa: CASSETGGKSPLHF; v_gene: TRBV12-3/TRBV12-4; abundance: many; d_gene: TRBD1; j_gene: TRBJ1-6
CDR3nt: TGCAGCGTTGACGAGACAGATAACTATGGCTACACCTTC; CDR3aa: CSVDETDNYGYTF; v_gene: TRBV29-1; abundance: many; d_gene: .; j_gene: TRBJ1-2
CDR3nt: TGTGCCACCAGTGATCCCCGGGACAGGGGTCGAGAGACCCAGTACTTC; CDR3aa: CATSDPRDRGRETQYF; v_gene: TRBV24-1; abundance: many; d_gene: TRBD1; j_gene: TRBJ2-5
CDR3nt: TGTGCCACCAGTGAGAAACTAGCGGAGTCCCAAGAGACCCAGTACTTC; CDR3aa: CATSEKLAESQETQYF; v_gene: TRBV24-1; abundance: few; d_gene: TRBD2; j_gene: TRBJ2-5
CDR3nt: TGCAGTGCCGAACGGCAGGGCCCGAACACTGAAGCTTTCTTT; CDR3aa: CSAERQGPNTEAFF; v_gene: TRBV20-1; abundance: .; d_gene: .; j_gene: TRBJ1-1
CDR3nt: TGTGCCAGTAGCATTGCGTATGGCTACACCTTC; CDR3aa: CASSIAYGYTF; v_gene: TRBV19; abundance: many; d_gene: .; j_gene: TRBJ1-2
CDR3nt: TGTGCCAGCAGCTTAACGGGGGCCTCCTACGAGCAGTACTTC; CDR3aa: CASSLTGASYEQYF; v_gene: TRBV7-3; abundance: many; d_gene: .; j_gene: TRBJ2-7
CDR3nt: TGTGCCAGCAGCTTATCGACAGGGGCCAACACTGAAGCTTTCTTT; CDR3aa: CASSLSTGANTEAFF; v_gene: TRBV27; abundance: .; d_gene: TRBD1; j_gene: TRBJ1-1
CDR3nt: TGCAGCGCAGGACAGGGGAGCTTT; CDR3aa: CSAGQGSF; v_gene: TRBV29-1; abundance: .; d_gene: TRBD1; j_gene: TRBJ1-1
CDR3nt: TGCAGTGCTATGGGGACGGCAACTGAAGCTTTCTTT; CDR3aa: CSAMGTATEAFF; v_gene: TRBV20-1; abundance: .; d_gene: .; j_gene: TRBJ1-1
CDR3nt: TGTGCCAGCAGCGTCCAGGGGGGTCGAGGTTTAGGCACTGAAGCTTTCTTT; CDR3aa: CASSVQGGRGLGTEAFF; v_gene: TRBV7-9; abundance: .; d_gene: TRBD1; j_gene: TRBJ1-1
CDR3nt: TGTGCCAGCAGTTACGACACGGATTCGCCATCTGAAGCTTTCTTT; CDR3aa: CASSYDTDSPSEAFF; v_gene: TRBV6-6; abundance: .; d_gene: .; j_gene: TRBJ1-1
CDR3nt: TGTGCCAGCAGCTCTCAGACAGGGACCTATGGCTACACCTTC; CDR3aa: CASSSQTGTYGYTF; v_gene: TRBV6-6; abundance: many; d_gene: TRBD1; j_gene: TRBJ1-2
CDR3nt: TGTGCCACAGCCCGGGACAGGGACCAACAGCCCCAGCATTTT; CDR3aa: CATARDRDQQPQHF; v_gene: TRBV25-1; abundance: .; d_gene: TRBD1; j_gene: TRBJ1-5
CDR3nt: TGTGCCAGCAGCTTACGGGCGGGGGGCCAGGGCGAGCAGTACTTC; CDR3aa: CASSLRAGGQGEQYF; v_gene: TRBV7-2; abundance: once; d_gene: TRBD2; j_gene: TRBJ2-7
CDR3nt: TGCAGTGCTAGGGTTGCCAATTCACCCCTCCACTTT; CDR3aa: CSARVANSPLHF; v_gene: TRBV20-1; abundance: few; d_gene: .; j_gene: TRBJ1-6
CDR3nt: TGCGCCAGCAGCCAAGATAGGATAACTAGCGGGAGACGGTGGGAGACCCAGTACTTC; CDR3aa: CASSQDRITSGRRWETQYF; v_gene: TRBV7-3; abundance: .; d_gene: TRBD2; j_gene: TRBJ2-5
CDR3nt: TGTGCCTGCGGACAGGCCATATCCTACGAGCAGTACTTC; CDR3aa: CACGQAISYEQYF; v_gene: TRBV2; abundance: few; d_gene: TRBD1; j_gene: TRBJ2-7
CDR3nt: TGTGCCAGCGGCGAACAGGTAACTGAAGCTTTCTTT; CDR3aa: CASGEQVTEAFF; v_gene: TRBV25-1; abundance: .; d_gene: .; j_gene: TRBJ1-1
CDR3nt: TGTGCCAGCAGCCGCGTTCGGCCTAATGAAAAACTGTTTTTT; CDR3aa: CASSRVRPNEKLFF; v_gene: TRBV7-9; abundance: many; d_gene: .; j_gene: TRBJ1-4
CDR3nt: TGTGCCAGCAGCCAAGATGGCGGGACCGGCACCGGGGAGCTGTTTTTT; CDR3aa: CASSQDGGTGTGELFF; v_gene: TRBV7-9; abundance: .; d_gene: .; j_gene: TRBJ2-2
CDR3nt: TGTGCCACCAGCAGAGAAGTCAGCCAGCCCCAGCATTTT; CDR3aa: CATSREVSQPQHF; v_gene: TRBV15; abundance: many; d_gene: .; j_gene: TRBJ1-5
CDR3nt: TGTGCCAGCAGCTTAGTAACAGGGGTGAAACTGTTTTTT; CDR3aa: CASSLVTGVKLFF; v_gene: TRBV11-2; abundance: few; d_gene: TRBD1; j_gene: TRBJ1-4
CDR3nt: TGCAGCGTGGGGGGCGCGGATTCGAACACCATATATTTT; CDR3aa: CSVGGADSNTIYF; v_gene: TRBV29-1; abundance: once; d_gene: .; j_gene: TRBJ1-3
CDR3nt: TGTGCCAGCAGCCAAGACGGCAGGGCGAACACTGAAGCTTTCTTT; CDR3aa: CASSQDGRANTEAFF; v_gene: TRBV7-9; abundance: .; d_gene: .; j_gene: TRBJ1-1
CDR3nt: TGTGCCATCAGTGTCCTTCGACAGGGTTCTAACTATGGCTACACCTTC; CDR3aa: CAISVLRQGSNYGYTF; v_gene: TRBV10-3; abundance: .; d_gene: TRBD1; j_gene: TRBJ1-2
CDR3nt: TGTGCCATCAGTAGGACAGGGGAGGACACCGGGGAGCTGTTTTTT; CDR3aa: CAISRTGEDTGELFF; v_gene: TRBV10-3; abundance: .; d_gene: TRBD1; j_gene: TRBJ2-2
CDR3nt: TGTGCCAGCAGTTACGGGGGGCAGAGCAATCAGCCCCAGCATTTT; CDR3aa: CASSYGGQSNQPQHF; v_gene: TRBV6-1; abundance: .; d_gene: .; j_gene: TRBJ1-5
CDR3nt: TGCAGTGCTAGAGATAGGGGGGCCCAAGAGACCCAGTACTTC; CDR3aa: CSARDRGAQETQYF; v_gene: TRBV20-1; abundance: .; d_gene: .; j_gene: TRBJ2-5
CDR3nt: TGCAGTGCTAGAGTTGCAGGGGTTGAGTCACCCCTCCACTTT; CDR3aa: CSARVAGVESPLHF; v_gene: TRBV20-1; abundance: few; d_gene: .; j_gene: TRBJ1-6
CDR3nt: TGTGCCAGCAGCATTCCAGGGGCGCGGAATTCACCCCTCCACTTT; CDR3aa: CASSIPGARNSPLHF; v_gene: TRBV7-8; abundance: .; d_gene: .; j_gene: TRBJ1-6